One and the same sample provided the 16 T cell receptor beta chains below, sequenced in a study of blood T cells in healthy people across ages (dated by TCRdb to the mid-2010s). Receptor amplification or capture employed 5' RACE. Sequencer: Illumina HiSeq 2500. A second PCR of about 6 to 11 cycles was run with a J-beta primer mix and a sample-barcoded 5' primer. Using fastp at Q25 and MiXCR, TCRdb reprocessed the public reads and kept productive beta chains. Each entry merges the rows of one CDR3 protein and shows their most common DNA and genes. Recorded for this sample are about 540,000 distinct CDR3 sequences; approximately 25% of them occurred a single time. The top ten hold under 9% of the sample. This sample also belongs to another study, concerning T cells of mothers and their children.

Sequencing used blood. These TCRs come from a boy between 5 and 17 years old in good health.

This clonotype was observed a few times. The chain links TRBV19 to TRBJ2-7; D may match TRBD1 or TRBD2 (5 bases each). The germline V gene has CDR1 LNHDA and CDR2 SQIVND (reference sequence). The CDR3 covers 14 residues. Trimming stripped 2 bases from V and 3 bases from J, with 11 bases between. The CDR3 sequence is CASSIQGRGYEQYF. The CDR3 nucleotides read TGTGCCAGTAGTATACAGGGACGGGGCTACGAGCAGTACTTC.

This clonotype has only a few counts. This chain joins TRBV13 and TRBJ1-1; no reliable D call. The CDR3 is made up of 14 amino acids. CDR1 and CDR2 from the germline V gene are PRHDT and FYEKMQ (reference sequence). Between the trimmed V and J ends, which lost 3 bases and 1 base, there was a span of 9 bases. CDR3 nucleotides: TGTGCCAGCAGCTTTCGGACGGGGAACACTGAAGCTTTCTTT. This gives the protein CASSFRTGNTEAFF.

The sample holds a few counts of this clonotype. This chain uses TRBV20-1 with TRBJ1-6; D is ambiguous. CDR3 length: 13 residues. Germline CDR1 is DFQATT and CDR2 is SNEGSKA (reference sequence). Trimming stripped 7 bases from V and 5 bases from J, with 12 bases between. CDR3 loop: CSGGGENNSPLHF. For the CDR3, the DNA is TGCAGTGGTGGAGGAGAAAATAATTCACCCCTCCACTTT.

V and J are TRBV11-2 and TRBJ2-1; D is possibly TRBD1 (6 bases). There are 20 residues in the CDR3. Trimming shortened V by 1 base and J by 0 bases, and 22 bases separated the two germline ends. Germline V gene sequence: CDR1 SGHAT, CDR2 FQNNGV. The CDR3 protein is CASSLVLEPGAGSSYNEQFF. The CDR3, as DNA: TGTGCCAGCAGCTTAGTTTTGGAGCCAGGGGCCGGTAGCTCCTACAATGAGCAGTTCTTC. Based on the CDR3 plus reference TRBV11-2 and TRBJ2-1, the full variable domain is EAGVAQSPRYKIIEKRQSVAFWCNPISGHATLYWYQQILGQGPKLLIQFQNNGVVDDSQLPKDRFSAERLKGVDSTLKIQPAKLEDSAVYLCASSLVLEPGAGSSYNEQFFGPGTRLTVL.

The chain combines TRBV7-9 with TRBJ2-5, with D hard to call. The CDR3 contains 14 residues. V dropped 4 bases and J dropped 2 bases, with 11 bases sitting between them. CDR1 and CDR2 (germline): SEHNR, FQNEAQ (reference sequence). The CDR3 reads CASSSMGLQETQYF. DNA of the CDR3: TGTGCCAGCAGCTCGATGGGTCTTCAAGAGACCCAGTACTTC. Based on the CDR3 plus reference TRBV7-9 and TRBJ2-5, the full variable domain is DTGVSQNPRHKITKRGQNVTFRCDPISEHNRLYWYRQTLGQGPEFLTYFQNEAQLEKSRLLSDRFSAERPKGSFSTLEIQRTEQGDSAMYLCASSSMGLQETQYFGPGTRLLVL.

In its sample, this clonotype was seen many times. V usage is TRBV9 and J usage is TRBJ2-7, with TRBD2 matching over 7 bases. V was pared by 5 bases and J by 3 bases, with 5 bases of the junction left unmatched. CDR1 and CDR2 (germline): SGDLS, YYNGEE. The CDR3 length is 13 residues. The CDR3: CASSVGGNYEQYF. CDR3 coding DNA: TGTGCCAGCAGTGTGGGAGGGAACTACGAGCAGTACTTC.

A remark on this clonotype: An end of the junction does not agree with germline; a read error may underlie this. This chain uses TRBV7-2 with TRBJ2-5; 7 nucleotides agree with TRBD1. This CDR3 is built from 14 residues. Germline V lookup: CDR1 SGHTA, CDR2 FQGNSA. CDR3 sequence: CASSTRQGAYEQCF. As DNA, the CDR3 is TGTGCCAGCAGCACAAGACAGGGTGCCTACGAGCAGTGCTTC. Looking up the rest from reference TRBV7-2 and TRBJ2-5 gives the full variable domain: GAGVSQSPSNKVTEKGKDVELRCDPISGHTALYWYRQSLGQGLEFLIYFQGNSAPDKSGLPSDRFSAERTGGSVSTLTIQRTQQEDSAVYLCASSTRQGAYEQCFGPGTRLLVL.

There are a few counts of this clonotype. This rearrangement joins TRBV6-2 or TRBV6-3 to TRBJ2-7; D gene uncertain. The germline V gene encodes CDR1 MNHEY and CDR2 SVGEGT. The CDR3 runs 13 residues. Between the trimmed V and J ends, which lost 0 bases and 6 bases, there was a span of 9 bases. The CDR3 DNA follows: TGTGCCAGCAGTTACTCCACTTGGCTCGAGCAGTACTTC. Translated, it gives CASSYSTWLEQYF.

This clonotype was counted only a few times. The chain uses TRBV4-3 and TRBJ1-4, with TRBD1 identical over 9 bases. The CDR3 totals 15 residues. Losses at the gene ends were 3 bases for V and 6 bases for J; bases not matched to a gene: 5. The germline gives CDR1 LGHNA, CDR2 YSLEER. The CDR3 region has the DNA TGCGCCAGCAGCCAGAACAGGGGGCTGGATGAAAAACTGTTTTTT. Encoded protein: CASSQNRGLDEKLFF.

The rearrangement uses TRBV7-2 and TRBJ2-4, with D perhaps matching TRBD1 (6 bases). Germline values: CDR1 SGHTA, CDR2 FQGNSA. This CDR3 region has 14 residues. V shed 5 bases and J shed 6 bases, with 14 bases lying between them. CDR3 residues: CASSLRDTRNIQYF. Written as DNA, the CDR3 is TGTGCCAGCAGCCTCCGGGACACGAGAAACATTCAGTACTTC.

The rearrangement uses TRBV13 and TRBJ2-5; D call uncertain. Germline values: CDR1 PRHDT, CDR2 FYEKMQ (reference sequence). Trimming took 4 bases from V and 7 from J, leaving 13 bases between them. The CDR3 totals 13 residues. As DNA, the CDR3 is TGTGCCAGCAGCTCCGACTCTACCCGGACCCAGTACTTC. Protein product: CASSSDSTRTQYF.

The chain carries TRBV7-9 and TRBJ2-1; 8 bases map to TRBD2. The CDR3 extends over 16 amino acids. Germline lookup yields CDR1 SEHNR and CDR2 FQNEAQ (reference sequence). Germline trimming cut 5 bases from V and 3 bases from J; bases unmatched to any gene: 9. The CDR3 region has the DNA TGTGCCAGCAGCCCCCTAGTCGCGGGGGGCTACAATGAGCAGTTCTTC. Residues: CASSPLVAGGYNEQFF. The variable domain in full, completed from reference TRBV7-9 and TRBJ2-1, reads DTGVSQNPRHKITKRGQNVTFRCDPISEHNRLYWYRQTLGQGPEFLTYFQNEAQLEKSRLLSDRFSAERPKGSFSTLEIQRTEQGDSAMYLCASSPLVAGGYNEQFFGPGTRLTVL.

This clonotype has only a few counts. This rearrangement joins TRBV6-4 to TRBJ2-5, with 11 positions matching TRBD2. The germline gives CDR1 MRHNA, CDR2 SNTAGT. CDR3 length: 12 residues. V lost 9 bases and J lost 6; bases outside the gene matches: 3. The CDR3 region is CARTSGRKTQYF. The DNA of the CDR3 is TGTGCCAGAACTAGCGGGAGAAAGACCCAGTACTTC.

This clonotype showed up just a few times. The CDR3 nucleotides read TGTGCCAGCAGTTACTCGAGCTCTGGGGCCAACGTCCTGACTTTC. Translation: CASSYSSSGANVLTF. The rearrangement joins TRBV6-2 or TRBV6-3 to TRBJ2-6, with D hard to call. The CDR3 runs 15 residues. CDR1 is MNHEY, CDR2 SVGEGT, per germline. The V and J ends lost 0 bases and 0 bases respectively, with 3 bases between them.

This clonotype was picked up a small number of times. The rearrangement links TRBV9 to TRBJ2-1; 15 nucleotides line up with TRBD2. Gene TRBJ2-5 matches the end of the DNA better, so the J call may be wrong. CDR3 length: 16 amino acids. Germline V gene lookup returns CDR1 SGDLS and CDR2 YYNGEE. The CDR3 DNA follows: TGTGCCAGCAGCGTCAAGGGACTAGCGGGGGGTGAGACCCAGTACTTC. Translation gives CASSVKGLAGGETQYF.

This chain links TRBV7-3 with TRBJ2-3, with D maybe TRBD2 (6 bases). There are 13 residues in the CDR3. From germline, CDR1 is SGHTA and CDR2 FQGTGA. V was clipped by 5 bases and J by 5 bases, with 11 bases between them. In DNA, the CDR3 is TGTGCCAGCAGCCCGGCGGGGTTAGATACGCAGTATTTT. Translated: CASSPAGLDTQYF.